This entry describes one TCR beta chain. The ends were cut back, 3 bases at V and 0 bases at J, with 10 bases in the middle. Germline CDR1 reads MNHEY; CDR2 reads SMNVEV (reference sequence). The CDR3 sequence is 15 residues long. The data belong to a study of blood T cell repertoires in COVID-19. Study background: Samples representing acute and convalescent COVID-19 were sourced from the United States, Italy and Spain.

Original data processing: Amplified reference gene primers provided the basis for estimating nucleated cell counts. Clones were sequenced by immunoSEQ multiplex PCR, and TCRdb holds only the in-frame ones, with some missing. D and trimming were read from the DNA, whereas the V and J calls and clone size are those reported in that table. The sample comprises about 170,000 clones, around four fifths of which are singletons, and roughly a fifth rests with the top ten. This receptor was taken from a woman aged 70-85 years who had recovered from COVID-19. Sequences were obtained from peripheral blood. This chain connects TRBV27 to TRBJ2-3; D is undetermined. For the CDR3, the DNA is TGTGCCAGCAGTTTTGTGGCCTCTAGCACAGATACGCAGTATTTT. Translated, it gives CASSFVASSTDTQYF.